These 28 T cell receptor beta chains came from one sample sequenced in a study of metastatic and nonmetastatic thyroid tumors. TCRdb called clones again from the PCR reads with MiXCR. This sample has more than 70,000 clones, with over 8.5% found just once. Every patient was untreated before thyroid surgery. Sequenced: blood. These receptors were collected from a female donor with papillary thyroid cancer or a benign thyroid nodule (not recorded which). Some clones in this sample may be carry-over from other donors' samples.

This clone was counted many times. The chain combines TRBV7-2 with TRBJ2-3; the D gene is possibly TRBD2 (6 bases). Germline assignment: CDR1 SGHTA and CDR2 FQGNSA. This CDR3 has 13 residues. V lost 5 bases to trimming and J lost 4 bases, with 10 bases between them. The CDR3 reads CASSGGSPDTQYF. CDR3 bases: TGTGCCAGCAGCGGGGGGTCGCCAGATACGCAGTATTTT.

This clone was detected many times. CDR3 DNA sequence: TGTGCCAGCAGTTACTCGATGTTACACGTGGCCAAAAACATTCAGTACTTC. It codes for CASSYSMLHVAKNIQYF. This chain links TRBV6-6 with TRBJ2-4; D ambiguous. V lost 0 bases and J lost 1, with 13 bases in between. The CDR3 covers 17 residues. CDR1 and CDR2 from the germline V gene are MNHNY and SVGAGI (reference sequence).

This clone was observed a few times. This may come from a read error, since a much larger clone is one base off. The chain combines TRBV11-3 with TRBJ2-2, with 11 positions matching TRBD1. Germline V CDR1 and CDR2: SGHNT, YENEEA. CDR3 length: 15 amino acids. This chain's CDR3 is CASSQGQGARGELVF. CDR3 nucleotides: TGTGCCAGCAGCCAAGGACAGGGGGCGCGCGGGGAGCTGGTTTTT.

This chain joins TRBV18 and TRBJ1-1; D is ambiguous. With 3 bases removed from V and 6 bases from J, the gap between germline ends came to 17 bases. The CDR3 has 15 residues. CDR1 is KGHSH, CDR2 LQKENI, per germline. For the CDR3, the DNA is TGTGCCAGCTCACCGGAGGTAGCCCAAGGGCCTGAAGCTTTCTTT. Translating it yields CASSPEVAQGPEAFF.

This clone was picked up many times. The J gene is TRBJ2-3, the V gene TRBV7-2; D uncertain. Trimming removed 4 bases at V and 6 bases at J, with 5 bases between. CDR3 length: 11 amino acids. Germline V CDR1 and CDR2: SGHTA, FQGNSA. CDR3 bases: TGTGCCAGCAGCTCTAGGGATACGCAGTATTTT. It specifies CASSSRDTQYF.

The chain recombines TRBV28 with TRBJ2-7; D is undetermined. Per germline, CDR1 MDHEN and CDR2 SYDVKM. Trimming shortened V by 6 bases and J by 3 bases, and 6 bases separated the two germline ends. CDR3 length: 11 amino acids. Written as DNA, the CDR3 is TGTGCCAGCAGCCGGTTCTACGAGCAGTACTTC. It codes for CASSRFYEQYF.

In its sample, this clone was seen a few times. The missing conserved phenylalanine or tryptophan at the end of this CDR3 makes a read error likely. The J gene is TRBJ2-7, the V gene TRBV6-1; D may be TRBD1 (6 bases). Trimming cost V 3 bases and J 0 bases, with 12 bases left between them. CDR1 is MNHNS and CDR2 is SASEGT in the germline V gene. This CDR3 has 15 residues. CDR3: CASSDRGYSSYEQYS. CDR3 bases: TGTGCCAGCAGTGACAGGGGATACAGCTCCTACGAGCAGTACTCC.

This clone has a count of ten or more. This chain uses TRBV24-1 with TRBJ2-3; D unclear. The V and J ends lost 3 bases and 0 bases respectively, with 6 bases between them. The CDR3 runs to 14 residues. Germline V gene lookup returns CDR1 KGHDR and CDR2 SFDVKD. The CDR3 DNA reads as TGTGCCACCAGTGATCTAGACAGCACAGATACGCAGTATTTT. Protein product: CATSDLDSTDTQYF.

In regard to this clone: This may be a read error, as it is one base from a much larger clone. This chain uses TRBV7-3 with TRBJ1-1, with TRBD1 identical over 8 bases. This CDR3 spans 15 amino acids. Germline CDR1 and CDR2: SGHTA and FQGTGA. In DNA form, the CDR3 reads TGTGCCAGCAGCTTGACAGGGGACGGGAAGACTGAAGATTTCTTT. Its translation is CASSLTGDGKTEDFF.

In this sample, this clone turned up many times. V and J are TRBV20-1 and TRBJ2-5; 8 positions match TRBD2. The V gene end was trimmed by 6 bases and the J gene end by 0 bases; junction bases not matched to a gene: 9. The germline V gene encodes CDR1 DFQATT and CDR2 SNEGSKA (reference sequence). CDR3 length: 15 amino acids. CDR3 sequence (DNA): TGCAGTGCGACGGGTAGCGGGACCGACCAAGAGACCCAGTACTTC. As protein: CSATGSGTDQETQYF.

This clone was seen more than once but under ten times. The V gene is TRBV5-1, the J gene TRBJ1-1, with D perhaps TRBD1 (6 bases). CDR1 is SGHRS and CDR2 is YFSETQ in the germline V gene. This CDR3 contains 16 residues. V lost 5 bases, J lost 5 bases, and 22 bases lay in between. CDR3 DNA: TGCGCCAGCAGTCGGCTGGGGGCGCGGGGGGCGACTGAAGCTTTCTTT. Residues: CASSRLGARGATEAFF.

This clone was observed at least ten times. The CDR3 reads CASSQEAQDPYNEQFF. CDR3 DNA sequence: TGTGCCAGCAGCCAAGAGGCACAGGACCCCTACAATGAGCAGTTCTTC. The chain uses TRBV4-2 and TRBJ2-1; D might be TRBD1 (5 bases). V was cut by 0 bases and J by 2 bases, with 11 bases left in between. There are 16 residues in the CDR3. The germline CDR1 and CDR2 sequences are LGHNA and YNFKEQ.

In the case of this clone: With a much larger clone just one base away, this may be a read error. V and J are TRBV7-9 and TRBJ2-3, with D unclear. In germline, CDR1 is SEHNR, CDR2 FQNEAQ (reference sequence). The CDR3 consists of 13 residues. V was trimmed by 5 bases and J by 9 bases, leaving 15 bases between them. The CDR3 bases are TGTGCCAGCAGCGATAGCCGGCTGGACACGCAGTATTTT. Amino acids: CASSDSRLDTQYF.

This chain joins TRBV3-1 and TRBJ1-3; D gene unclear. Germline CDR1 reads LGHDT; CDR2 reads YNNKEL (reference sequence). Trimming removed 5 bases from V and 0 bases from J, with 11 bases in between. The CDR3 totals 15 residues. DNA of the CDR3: TGTGCCAGCAGCTACCAGACAACCTCTGGAAACACCATATATTTT. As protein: CASSYQTTSGNTIYF.

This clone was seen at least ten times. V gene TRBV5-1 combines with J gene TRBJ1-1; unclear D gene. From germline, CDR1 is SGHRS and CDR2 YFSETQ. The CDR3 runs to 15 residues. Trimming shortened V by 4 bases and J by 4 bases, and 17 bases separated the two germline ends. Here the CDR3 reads CASSPWAGSATEAFF. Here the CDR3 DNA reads TGCGCCAGCAGCCCCTGGGCGGGGTCGGCCACTGAAGCTTTCTTT.

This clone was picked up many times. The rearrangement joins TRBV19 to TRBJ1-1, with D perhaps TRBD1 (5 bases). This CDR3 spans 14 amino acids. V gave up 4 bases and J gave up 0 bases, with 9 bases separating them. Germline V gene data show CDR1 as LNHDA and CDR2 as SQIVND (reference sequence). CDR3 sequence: CASSTWGLNTEAFF. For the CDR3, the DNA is TGTGCCAGTAGTACTTGGGGGTTGAACACTGAAGCTTTCTTT.

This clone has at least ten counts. The CDR3 DNA sequence: TGCGCCAGCAGCCGTCCAGGGGGGGGTGAGCAGTTCTTC. It yields the protein CASSRPGGGEQFF. The gene calls are TRBV5-1 and TRBJ2-1; either TRBD1 or TRBD2 may fit D (7 bases each). CDR1 and CDR2 from the germline V gene are SGHRS and YFSETQ. CDR3 length: 13 amino acids. Trimming left V 4 bases short and J 9 bases short, with 14 bases between. Full variable domain (remainder filled in from reference TRBV5-1 and TRBJ2-1): KAGVTQTPRYLIKTRGQQVTLSCSPISGHRSVSWYQQTPGQGLQFLFEYFSETQRNKGNFPGRFSGRQFSNSRSEMNVSTLELGDSALYLCASSRPGGGEQFFGPGTRLTVL.

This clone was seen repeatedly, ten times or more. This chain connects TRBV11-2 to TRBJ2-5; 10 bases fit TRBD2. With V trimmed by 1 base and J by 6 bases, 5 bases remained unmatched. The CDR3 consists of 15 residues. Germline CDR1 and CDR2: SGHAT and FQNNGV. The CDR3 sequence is CASSLGSSGGQTQYF. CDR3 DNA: TGTGCCAGCAGCTTAGGGTCTAGCGGGGGTCAGACCCAGTACTTC.

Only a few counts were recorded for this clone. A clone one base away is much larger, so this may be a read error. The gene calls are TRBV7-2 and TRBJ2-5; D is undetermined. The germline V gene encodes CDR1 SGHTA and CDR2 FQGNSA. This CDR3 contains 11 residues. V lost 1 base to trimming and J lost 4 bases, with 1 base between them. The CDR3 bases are TGTGCCAGCAGCTTAGTAGAGACCCAGTACTTC. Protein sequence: CASSLVETQYF.

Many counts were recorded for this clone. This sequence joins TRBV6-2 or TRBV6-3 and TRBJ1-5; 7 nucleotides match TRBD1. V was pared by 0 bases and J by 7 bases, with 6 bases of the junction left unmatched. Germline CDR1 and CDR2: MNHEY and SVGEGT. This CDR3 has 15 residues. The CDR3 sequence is CASSYSPGGVQPQHF. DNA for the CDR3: TGTGCCAGCAGTTACTCGCCAGGGGGTGTCCAGCCCCAGCATTTT.

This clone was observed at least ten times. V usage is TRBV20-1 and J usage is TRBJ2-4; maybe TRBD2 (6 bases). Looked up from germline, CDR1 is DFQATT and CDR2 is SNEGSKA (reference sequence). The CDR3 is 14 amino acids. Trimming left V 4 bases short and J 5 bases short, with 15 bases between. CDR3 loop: CSATPRRGQNIQYF. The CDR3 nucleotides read TGCAGTGCTACCCCTAGGAGGGGTCAAAACATTCAGTACTTC.

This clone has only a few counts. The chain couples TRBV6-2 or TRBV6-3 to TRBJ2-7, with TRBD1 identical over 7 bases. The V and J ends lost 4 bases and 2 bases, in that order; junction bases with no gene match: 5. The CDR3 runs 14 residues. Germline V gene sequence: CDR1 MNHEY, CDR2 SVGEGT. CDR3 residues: CASSSPDRTYEQYF. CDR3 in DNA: TGTGCCAGCAGTTCCCCGGACAGGACCTACGAGCAGTACTTC.

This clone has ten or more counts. Here the CDR3 DNA reads TGTGCCAGCAGTTACGGCGATGGCTACACCTTC. Translation: CASSYGDGYTF. The chain joins TRBV6-5 to TRBJ1-2; D gene unclear. The germline CDR1 and CDR2 sequences are MNHEY and SVGAGI. The CDR3 sequence is 11 residues long. Trimming shortened V by 2 bases and J by 6 bases, and 4 bases separated the two germline ends.

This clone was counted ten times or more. The CDR3 is CASRATGIPLYPPLHF. For the CDR3, the DNA is TGTGCCAGCAGGGCGACAGGGATTCCCCTTTATCCACCCCTCCACTTT. This chain links TRBV2 with TRBJ1-6, with 7 bases identical to TRBD1. Germline V gene lookup returns CDR1 SNHLY and CDR2 FYNNEI. This CDR3 comprises 16 residues. Trimming removed 6 bases from V and 11 bases from J; junction bases left unmatched: 16.

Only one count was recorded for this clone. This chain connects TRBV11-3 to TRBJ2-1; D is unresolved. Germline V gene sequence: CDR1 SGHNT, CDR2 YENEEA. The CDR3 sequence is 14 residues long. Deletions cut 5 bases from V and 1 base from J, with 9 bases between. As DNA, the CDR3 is TGTGCCAGCAGCCCGGCTGTGTCCTACAATGAGCAGTTCTTC. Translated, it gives CASSPAVSYNEQFF. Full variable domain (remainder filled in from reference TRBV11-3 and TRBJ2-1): EAGVVQSPRYKIIEKKQPVAFWCNPISGHNTLYWYLQNLGQGPELLIRYENEEAVDDSQLPKDRFSAERLKGVDSTLKIQPAELGDSAVYLCASSPAVSYNEQFFGPGTRLTVL.

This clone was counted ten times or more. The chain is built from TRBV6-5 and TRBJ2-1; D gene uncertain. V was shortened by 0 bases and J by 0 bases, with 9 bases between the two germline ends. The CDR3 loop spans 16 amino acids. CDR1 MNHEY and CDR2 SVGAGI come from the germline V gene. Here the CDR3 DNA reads TGTGCCAGCAGTTACTCGAGTCTGGGCTCCTACAATGAGCAGTTCTTC. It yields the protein CASSYSSLGSYNEQFF.

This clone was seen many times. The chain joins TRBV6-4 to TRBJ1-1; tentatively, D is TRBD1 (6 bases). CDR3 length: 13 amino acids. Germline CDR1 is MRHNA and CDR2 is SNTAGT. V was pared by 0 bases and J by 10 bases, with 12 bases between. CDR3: CASSDSPQGRAFF. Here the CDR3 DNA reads TGTGCCAGCAGTGACTCTCCCCAGGGGCGAGCTTTCTTT.

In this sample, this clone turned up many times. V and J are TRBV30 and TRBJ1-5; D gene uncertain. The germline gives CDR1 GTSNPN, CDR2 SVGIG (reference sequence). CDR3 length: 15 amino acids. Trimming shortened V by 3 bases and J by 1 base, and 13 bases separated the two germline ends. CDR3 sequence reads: CAWSPALLSNQPQHF. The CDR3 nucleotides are TGTGCCTGGAGCCCGGCTCTTCTAAGCAATCAGCCCCAGCATTTT. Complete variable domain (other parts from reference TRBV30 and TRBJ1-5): SQTIHQWPATLVQPVGSPLSLECTVEGTSNPNLYWYRQAAGRGLQLLFYSVGIGQISSEVPQNLSASRPQDRQFILSSKKLLLSDSGFYLCAWSPALLSNQPQHFGDGTRLSIL.